The sequence of this T cell receptor beta chain was determined in a study of blood T cell repertoires in COVID-19 (dated by TCRdb to 2018 to 2020). In terms of the full investigation: Collaborator samples came from the United States, Italy and Spain and covered acute and convalescent phases of COVID-19. The prospective study material was composed of cDNA or gDNA derived from T cells, B-cell-depleted T cells, or PBMCs. The dataset comprised deeply sampled blood TCRbeta repertoires from subjects exposed to, actively infected with, or recovered from COVID-19. The repertoires were released in a freely available public database intended as a resource for research on the immune response to SARS-CoV-2. Samples were obtained from the ongoing ImmuneRACE study (first 160 participants) and from 1,254 subjects provided by 6 global collaborators. Sample metadata almost always included a de-identified subject ID, COVID-19 status, age in years and sex. HLA class I and class II types, where available, came from metadata supplied by the sample provider rather than from assay-based typing.

The immunoSEQ Assay, a bias-controlled multiplex PCR, was used to amplify TCRbeta CDR3 regions from genomic DNA. As for the original processing: The number of nucleated cells in each sample was estimated by amplification of reference gene primers within the assay. Sequence reads were collapsed and filtered to measure the absolute abundance of every unique TCRbeta CDR3 rearrangement. Productive Simpson clonality was computed per sample as the square root of Simpson's diversity index over productive rearrangements. TCRdb's version of the immuneACCESS table is confined to in-frame rearrangements and falls short of the full clone set. An unresolved V gene accounts for under half of the shortfall where checked; the remainder is of unknown origin. V and J calls and clone size are those listed in that table; D and trimming were worked out from the DNA. The sample table lists about 140,000 clones, 65% to 90% of them with a count of one. Clones ranked in the top ten supply roughly 2.9% of the sample.

A word on this clone: There is no known antigen for this receptor. There are no base qualities to consult, and no much larger clone falls within one base.

What the work shows at the level of the full study, not this receptor alone: Clinical and demographic metadata were provided uncurated, with the amount varying by source and participant.

The CDR3 runs 13 amino acids, cysteine and phenylalanine included. Only the CDR3 part of the read is kept: 39 bases, read in frame from the first base. V and J are trimmed by 1 base and 6 bases, and the gene matches miss 0 bases of the junction. The collaborating institutions used their own protocols to collect whole blood in K2EDTA tubes. For TCRbeta analysis, collaborators shipped samples as frozen whole blood, isolated PBMCs, or DNA extracted from either of those sample types. The clonotype originates from a man aged 50 or older with acute or convalescent COVID-19. This chain joins TRBV12-3 or TRBV12-4 to TRBJ2-3, and 8 junction bases match TRBD2. Sequenced sample: peripheral blood. DNA sequence: TGTGCCAGCAGTTTAGGACTAGCGGATACGCAGTATTTT. Its translation reads: CASSLGLADTQYF.